This T cell receptor beta chain is from a study of CD8+CD57+ T cells in acquired aplastic anemia. Study in general: Sorted CD4+ and CD8+ cells yielded DNA averaging about 2.9 ug. Findings and caveats of the study: The CD8+ Simpson's diversity of patients and controls was not significantly different. Comparison of patients with controls identified about 27 shared CD8+ CDR3 sequences.

The template for TCR beta VDJ and CDR3 sequence profiling was genomic DNA. TCRdb re-called the reads through MiXCR, storing one row per CDR3 protein. The sample records 35,000 to 45,000 distinct CDR3 sequences, 65% to 70% being singletons. Trimming took off 5 bases at V and 0 bases at J, with 13 bases between the two ends. The CDR3 loop spans 15 amino acids. Germline CDR1 MGHDK, CDR2 SYGVNS. This clonotype was seen more than once but under ten times. What it recognizes is unknown. This receptor was taken from a human donor in good health, serving as a control. The chain combines TRBV25-1 with TRBJ1-1, with D uncertain. Sequenced: sorted CD4+, CD8+, or CD8+CD57+ T cells (not recorded which) from PBMCs. The CDR3 DNA reads as TGTGCCAGCAGTCCTCCCGGGGTGGTGAACACTGAAGCTTTCTTT. This translates into CASSPPGVVNTEAFF.